The 21 T cell receptor beta chains given below trace back to one sample, sequenced in a study of cytomegalovirus exposure and HLA in healthy donors. The PCR was carried out with 60 Vbeta primers and 13 Jbeta primers. Clones were read by immunoSEQ multiplex PCR, and TCRdb kept only the in-frame ones, dropping some. This table has about 68,000 clones, around four fifths appearing once. Specimen: PBMCs. The receptors derive from a human donor in good health.

Comments on this clone: The same CDR3 arises from other DNA sequences in this sample as well. This chain joins TRBV5-6 and TRBJ2-3; possibly TRBD2 for D (7 bases). The CDR3 has 16 residues. V was shortened by 0 bases and J by 6 bases, with 17 bases between the two germline ends. Germline loops: CDR1 SGHDT, CDR2 YYEEEE. Written as DNA, the CDR3 is TGTGCCAGCAGCTTGGGAGTGGGGGGGCGCCGGGATACGCAGTATTTT. Translated: CASSLGVGGRRDTQYF.

The rearrangement joins TRBV19 to TRBJ1-6; 8 nucleotides line up with TRBD1. Germline CDR1 LNHDA, CDR2 SQIVND (reference sequence). This CDR3 spans 14 amino acids. Unmatched junction bases numbered 4, after V lost 4 bases and J lost 8 bases. CDR3 nucleotide sequence: TGTGCCAGTAGTAATGACAGGGGTTATTCACCCCTCCACTTT. It translates to CASSNDRGYSPLHF.

V gene TRBV28 combines with J gene TRBJ2-7, with 10 nucleotides matching TRBD1. The CDR3 contains 15 residues. The ends lost 5 bases at V and 3 bases at J; junction bases unmatched: 7. Germline V gene lookup returns CDR1 MDHEN and CDR2 SYDVKM. CDR3 loop: CASSASGTGVYEQYF. The CDR3 DNA is TGTGCCAGCAGTGCATCAGGGACAGGGGTCTACGAGCAGTACTTC.

The chain joins TRBV29-1 to TRBJ1-3; 7 nucleotides match TRBD1. V was clipped by 6 bases and J by 1 base; unmatched bases: 6. The V gene's germline CDR1 is SQVTM and CDR2 ANQGSEA. The CDR3 spans 14 residues. CDR3 sequence: CSVAQQGSGNTIYF. In DNA, the CDR3 is TGCAGCGTCGCCCAACAGGGGTCTGGAAACACCATATATTTT.

The rearrangement links TRBV6-5 to TRBJ2-1; the match to TRBD1 covers 9 bases. CDR3 length: 14 amino acids. Germline lookup yields CDR1 MNHEY and CDR2 SVGAGI. The V segment lost 6 bases and the J segment 7 bases; nucleotides outside the gene matches: 7. Written as DNA, the CDR3 is TGTGCCAGCAGGCGCTTACAGGGGGCGAATGAGCAGTTCTTC. Residues: CASRRLQGANEQFF.

The table lists this clone with a few counts. V and J are TRBV6-4 and TRBJ2-1; 10 positions agree with TRBD2. Germline trimming cut 0 bases from V and 6 bases from J; bases unmatched to any gene: 2. The CDR3 totals 15 residues. The germline CDR1 and CDR2 sequences are MRHNA and SNTAGT. CDR3 DNA sequence: TGTGCCAGCAGTGACTCAAGCGGGGGGGCCAATGAGCAGTTCTTC. The encoded protein is CASSDSSGGANEQFF.

This clone has just a few counts. The chain has TRBV7-3 and TRBJ1-1; 7 bases are a match to TRBD1. Germline CDR1 is SGHTA and CDR2 is FQGTGA. The V segment lost 5 bases and the J segment 4 bases; nucleotides outside the gene matches: 7. The CDR3 has 14 amino acids. The CDR3 DNA reads TGTGCCAGCAGCCCCGACAGGGTGAGCACTGAAGCTTTCTTT. Its protein product is CASSPDRVSTEAFF.

The rearrangement links TRBV15 to TRBJ2-7; 8 nucleotides line up with TRBD2. Losses at the gene ends were 0 bases for V and 5 bases for J; bases not matched to a gene: 12. This CDR3 spans 17 amino acids. Germline CDR1 and CDR2: LNHNV and YYDKDF (reference sequence). The CDR3 DNA is TGTGCCACCAGCAGAGATGGTATGGGACTAGTCGCCGACGAGCAGTACTTC. It specifies CATSRDGMGLVADEQYF.

The chain links TRBV7-2 to TRBJ2-1; 13 bases match TRBD2. The junction had 5 bases not matched to a gene; V was cut back by 4 bases and J by 2 bases. This CDR3 has 17 amino acids. In germline, CDR1 is SGHTA, CDR2 FQGNSA. CDR3 in amino acids: CASSYEGTSGAYNEQFF. The CDR3 DNA is TGTGCCAGCAGCTACGAGGGGACTAGCGGGGCCTACAATGAGCAGTTCTTC.

CDR3 sequence reads: CSVGGAPGYQETQYF. The CDR3 nucleotides are TGCAGCGTTGGCGGAGCTCCAGGGTACCAAGAGACCCAGTACTTC. The chain couples TRBV29-1 to TRBJ2-5; TRBD1 might be the D (5 bases). The CDR3 has 15 amino acids. Per the germline V gene, CDR1 is SQVTM and CDR2 is ANQGSEA. Trimming stripped 4 bases from V and 0 bases from J, with 15 bases between.

A few counts support this clone. The rearrangement joins TRBV28 to TRBJ2-5; maybe TRBD2 (5 bases). The CDR3 is 15 residues long. Trimming stripped 4 bases from V and 9 bases from J, with 21 bases between. Germline CDR1 is MDHEN and CDR2 is SYDVKM. The CDR3 is CASSSPATRIGAQYF. CDR3 in DNA: TGTGCCAGCAGTTCCCCCGCGACCAGAATCGGGGCCCAGTACTTC.

The chain employs TRBV19 and TRBJ2-7; 9 bases agree with TRBD2. V trimming: 6 bases; J trimming: 4 bases; junction bases outside the gene matches: 7. This CDR3 spans 14 amino acids. From germline, CDR1 is LNHDA and CDR2 SQIVND (reference sequence). In DNA form, the CDR3 reads TGTGCCAGTAGAAATAGCGGGGGTTCTTACGAGCAGTACTTC. It is translated as CASRNSGGSYEQYF.

The rearrangement joins TRBV9 to TRBJ1-3; D gene uncertain. The germline V gene has CDR1 SGDLS and CDR2 YYNGEE. The CDR3 sequence is 14 residues long. With 5 bases removed from V and 4 bases from J, the gap between germline ends came to 13 bases. CDR3: CASSAPRAGNTIYF. The CDR3 coding sequence is TGTGCCAGCAGTGCCCCACGAGCCGGAAACACCATATATTTT.

This clone was observed a single time. The chain combines TRBV2 with TRBJ2-7, with 11 bases matching TRBD2. CDR3 length equals 15 residues. The V gene end was trimmed by 7 bases and the J gene end by 4 bases; junction bases not matched to a gene: 9. Looked up from germline, CDR1 is SNHLY and CDR2 is FYNNEI. CDR3 sequence: CASTPSVAGGYEQYF. The CDR3 DNA is TGTGCCAGCACTCCCTCGGTAGCGGGGGGGTACGAGCAGTACTTC.

This chain uses TRBV7-9 with TRBJ2-7; 7 nucleotides align to TRBD2. In germline, CDR1 is SEHNR, CDR2 FQNEAQ (reference sequence). The CDR3 loop spans 16 amino acids. V lost 5 bases, J lost 0 bases, and 10 bases stayed unmatched. The CDR3 nucleotides are TGTGCCAGCAGCCCTGTGAGCGGGACTTTCTCCTACGAGCAGTACTTC. As protein: CASSPVSGTFSYEQYF.

V usage is TRBV19 and J usage is TRBJ1-6; 7 nucleotides line up with TRBD1. The CDR3 spans 15 residues. V lost 4 bases to trimming and J lost 9 bases; unmatched junction nucleotides: 9. CDR1 is LNHDA and CDR2 is SQIVND in the germline V gene (reference sequence). The CDR3, as DNA: TGTGCCAGTAGTAATCCGGAACAGGGGACTTCACCCCTCCACTTT. This sequence encodes CASSNPEQGTSPLHF.

This chain joins TRBV23-1 and TRBJ1-1; TRBD1 matches at 9 bases. TRBV23-1 is classed as an ORF, of uncertain function. The CDR3 totals 19 residues. J was trimmed by 4 bases and V by 3 bases; bases with no gene match: 18. The CDR3 coding sequence is TGCGCCAGCAGTCACCCCTCGACAGGGGGAGAGGTAGGTTCCACTGAAGCTTTCTTT. Protein product: CASSHPSTGGEVGSTEAFF.

V usage is TRBV10-1 and J usage is TRBJ1-6, with 9 bases matching TRBD1. Germline trimming cut 6 bases from V and 7 bases from J; bases unmatched to any gene: 13. CDR3 length: 17 residues. CDR1 and CDR2 from the germline V gene are WNHNN and SYGVQD (reference sequence). The CDR3 here is CASRLKDRGRGNSPLHF. CDR3 bases: TGCGCCAGCAGGCTAAAGGACAGGGGACGTGGGAATTCACCCCTCCACTTT.

The chain uses TRBV5-8 and TRBJ2-3; tentatively, D is TRBD2 (5 bases). This CDR3 comprises 16 residues. The germline gives CDR1 SGHTS, CDR2 YDEGEE. V shed 4 bases and J shed 0 bases, with 15 bases lying between them. CDR3 loop: CASSRGLEESTDTQYF. DNA of the CDR3: TGTGCCAGCAGCAGAGGGCTAGAGGAGAGCACAGATACGCAGTATTTT.

V usage is TRBV5-1 and J usage is TRBJ1-3; D unresolved. Germline CDR1 and CDR2: SGHRS and YFSETQ. V lost 4 bases, J lost 4 bases, and 15 bases lay in between. CDR3 length equals 15 residues. The CDR3 bases are TGCGCCAGCAGCCCAGGACCCGGACTGGGAAACACCATATATTTT. This gives the protein CASSPGPGLGNTIYF.

The sample holds a few counts of this clone. This chain connects TRBV5-6 to TRBJ2-1; 15 bases align to TRBD2. CDR1 and CDR2 (germline): SGHDT, YYEEEE. The CDR3 contains 17 residues. V dropped 1 base and J dropped 8; count of bases not matched to a gene: 7. The CDR3 DNA follows: TGTGCCAGCAGCTTGCGGTTCGGACTAGCGGGGGGGCATGAGCAGTTCTTC. Translating gives CASSLRFGLAGGHEQFF.